This TCR beta chain was retrieved from a study of T cells in Graves' hyperthyroidism and ophthalmopathy. Whole-study results and caveats: Most clonotypes expanded in the thyroid (above 0.001) were also present in blood.

Per the germline V gene, CDR1 is MDHEN and CDR2 is SYDVKM. The CDR3 has 14 residues. Trimming cost V 6 bases and J 9 bases; bases outside gene matches: 10. Lactation, pregnancy, other autoimmune disease or uncontrolled infection led to exclusion of patients. From RNA transcripts, TCR beta CDR3 regions were amplified. HTBI primers drove first-round RT-PCR of the TCR CDR3. TCRdb called the multiplex PCR reads again in MiXCR, with one record for every CDR3 protein. Among hundreds of thousands of distinct CDR3 sequences listed, under 25% were seen once. Concerning this clonotype itself: Its antigen remains unidentified.

The TCR originated in a man aged 30-40 years with Graves' ophthalmopathy. The sequencing input was blood. The rearrangement uses TRBV28 and TRBJ2-1; 8 bases are shared with TRBD2. The CDR3, as DNA: TGTGCCAGCAGGCCCCCAGCGGGAGTTATTGAGCAGTTCTTC. As protein: CASRPPAGVIEQFF.